This T cell receptor (beta chain) was profiled in a study of neoadjuvant anti-PD-1 for oral cavity cancer. Sequencing used immunoSEQ multiplex PCR; TCRdb keeps in-frame clones, though not all of them. The sample holds 7,000 to 8,500 clones; 50% to 70% are singletons and the top ten take roughly 6.5%. This CDR3 comprises 14 residues. V was shortened by 2 bases and J by 0 bases, with 8 bases between the two germline ends. CDR1 and CDR2 (germline): SGHKS, YYEKEE (reference sequence). The gene calls are TRBV5-5 and TRBJ1-2; D is unresolved. This clonotype was obtained from a person aged 35-79 years with oral cavity squamous cell carcinoma. Specimen: tumor tissue, collected before nivolumab (anti-PD-1) treatment. The CDR3 DNA reads TGTGCCAGCAGCTTAGAACCTCCTAACTATGGCTACACCTTC. This translates into CASSLEPPNYGYTF.